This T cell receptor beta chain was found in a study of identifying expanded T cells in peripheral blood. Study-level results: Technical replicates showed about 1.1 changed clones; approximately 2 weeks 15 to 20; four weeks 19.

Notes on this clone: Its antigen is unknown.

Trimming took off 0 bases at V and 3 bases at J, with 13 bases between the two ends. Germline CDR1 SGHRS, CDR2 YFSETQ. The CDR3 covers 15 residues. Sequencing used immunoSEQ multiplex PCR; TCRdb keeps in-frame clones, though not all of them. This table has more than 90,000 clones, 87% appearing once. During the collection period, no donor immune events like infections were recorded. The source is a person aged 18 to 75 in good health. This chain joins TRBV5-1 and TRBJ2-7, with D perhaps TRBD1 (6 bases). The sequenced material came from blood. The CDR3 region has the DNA TGCGCCAGCAGCTTGGAGGGTGGGGGCATCTACGAGCAGTACTTC. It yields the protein CASSLEGGGIYEQYF.